The entry that follows covers one T cell receptor beta chain sequence. What it recognizes is unknown. The identical CDR3 is also encoded by other nucleotide sequences in the sample. Expressed TCRB transcripts were sequenced because the isolated RNA had all been reverse transcribed beforehand. Sequencing was performed with immunoSEQ multiplex PCR; in TCRdb, only in-frame clones are kept and a portion is missing. The sample yields a few hundred thousand clones, around 16% seen once. The CDR3 runs to 11 residues. The V gene lost 5 bases and the J gene lost 4 bases, with 6 bases spanning the gap. Germline V gives CDR1 MDHEN, CDR2 SYDVKM. This sample was taken from a study of beta chain features in type 1 diabetes. Findings of the study overall: Comparison showed that naive, central memory and Treg TCRB repertoires appeared more similar among patients than among healthy donors.

Based on CD45RO/CCR7/CD25/CD127/CD95/CD27, CD4+ regulatory, stem cell-like memory, naive and central memory cells were sorted. The chain is built from TRBV28 and TRBJ2-7; D not resolved. The source of this sequence is a young woman in good health. The sequencing input was naive CD4+ T cells from blood. The CDR3 sequence: CASSLRYEQYF. In DNA, the CDR3 is TGTGCCAGCAGTCTCAGATACGAGCAGTACTTC.